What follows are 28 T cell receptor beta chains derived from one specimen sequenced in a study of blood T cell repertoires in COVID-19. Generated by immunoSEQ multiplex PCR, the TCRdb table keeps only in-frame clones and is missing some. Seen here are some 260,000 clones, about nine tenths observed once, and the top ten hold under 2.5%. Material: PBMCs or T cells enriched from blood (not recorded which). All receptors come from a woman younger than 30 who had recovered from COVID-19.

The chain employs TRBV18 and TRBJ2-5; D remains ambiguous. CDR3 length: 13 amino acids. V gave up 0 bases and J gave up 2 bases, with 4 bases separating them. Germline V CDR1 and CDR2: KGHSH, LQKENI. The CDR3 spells CASSPPNQETQYF. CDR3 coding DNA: TGTGCCAGCTCACCACCTAATCAAGAGACCCAGTACTTC.

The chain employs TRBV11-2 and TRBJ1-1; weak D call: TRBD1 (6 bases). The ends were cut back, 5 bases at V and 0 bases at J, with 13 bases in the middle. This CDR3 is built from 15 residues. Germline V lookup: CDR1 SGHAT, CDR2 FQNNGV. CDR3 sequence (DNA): TGTGCCAGCAGCCTCCAAGGACAGATGAACACTGAAGCTTTCTTT. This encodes CASSLQGQMNTEAFF.

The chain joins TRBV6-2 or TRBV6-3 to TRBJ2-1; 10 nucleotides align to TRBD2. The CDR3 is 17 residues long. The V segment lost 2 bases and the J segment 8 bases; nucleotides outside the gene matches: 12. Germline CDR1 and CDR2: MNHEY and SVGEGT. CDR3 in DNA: TGTGCCAGCAGTTACCGGAAAACTAGCGGGAAAACACATGAGCAGTTCTTC. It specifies CASSYRKTSGKTHEQFF.

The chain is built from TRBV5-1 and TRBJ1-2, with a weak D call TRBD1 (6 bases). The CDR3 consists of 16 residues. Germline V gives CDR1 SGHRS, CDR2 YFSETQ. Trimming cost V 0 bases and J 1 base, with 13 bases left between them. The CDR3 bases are TGCGCCAGCAGCTTGGCATCAGGGGCCGTTAACTATGGCTACACCTTC. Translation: CASSLASGAVNYGYTF.

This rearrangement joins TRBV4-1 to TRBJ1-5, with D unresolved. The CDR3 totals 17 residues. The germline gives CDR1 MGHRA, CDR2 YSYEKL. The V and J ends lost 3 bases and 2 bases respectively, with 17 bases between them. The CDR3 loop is CASSHPSGYGGNQPQHF. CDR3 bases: TGCGCCAGCAGCCACCCATCGGGATACGGCGGCAATCAGCCCCAGCATTTT.

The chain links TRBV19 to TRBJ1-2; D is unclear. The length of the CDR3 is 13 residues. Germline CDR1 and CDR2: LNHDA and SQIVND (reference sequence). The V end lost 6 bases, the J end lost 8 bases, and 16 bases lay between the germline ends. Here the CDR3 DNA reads TGTGCCAGTAGGGATTTGCGAGGCCGGGGCTACACCTTC. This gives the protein CASRDLRGRGYTF.

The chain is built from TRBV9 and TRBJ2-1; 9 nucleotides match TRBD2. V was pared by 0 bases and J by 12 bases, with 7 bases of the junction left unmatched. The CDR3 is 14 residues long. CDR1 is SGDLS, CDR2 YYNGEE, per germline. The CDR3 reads CASSVEASSGGQFF. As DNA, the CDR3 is TGTGCCAGCAGCGTAGAAGCGAGTAGCGGGGGGCAGTTCTTC.

The CDR3 loop is CASSERGGSPYGYTF. CDR3 bases: TGCGCCAGCAGTGAGAGGGGCGGCAGCCCCTATGGCTACACCTTC. J is TRBJ1-2 and V is TRBV10-1; TRBD1 is a possible D gene (5 bases). This CDR3 has 15 residues. The germline gives CDR1 WNHNN, CDR2 SYGVQD (reference sequence). V dropped 2 bases and J dropped 4 bases, with 14 bases sitting between them.

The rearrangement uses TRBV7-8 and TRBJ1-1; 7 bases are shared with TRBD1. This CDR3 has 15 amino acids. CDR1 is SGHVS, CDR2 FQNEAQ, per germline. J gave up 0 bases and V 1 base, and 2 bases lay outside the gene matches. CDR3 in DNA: TGTGCCAGCAGCTTAGAGGGGACAGTGAACACTGAAGCTTTCTTT. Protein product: CASSLEGTVNTEAFF. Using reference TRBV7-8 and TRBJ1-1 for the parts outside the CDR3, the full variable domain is GAGVSQSPRYKVAKRGQDVALRCDPISGHVSLFWYQQALGQGPEFLTYFQNEAQLDKSGLPSDRFFAERPEGSVSTLKIQRTQQEDSAVYLCASSLEGTVNTEAFFGQGTRLTVV.

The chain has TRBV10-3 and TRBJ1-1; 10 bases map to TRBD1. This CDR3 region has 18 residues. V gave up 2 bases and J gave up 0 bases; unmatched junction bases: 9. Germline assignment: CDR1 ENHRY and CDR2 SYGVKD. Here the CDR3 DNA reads TGTGCCATCAGTGAGACTACGGACAGGGGGGGTATGAACACTGAAGCTTTCTTT. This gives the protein CAISETTDRGGMNTEAFF.

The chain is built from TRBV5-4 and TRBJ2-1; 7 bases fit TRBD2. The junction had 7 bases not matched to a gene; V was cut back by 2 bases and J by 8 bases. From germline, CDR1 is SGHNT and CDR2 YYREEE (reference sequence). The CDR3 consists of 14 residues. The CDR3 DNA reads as TGTGCCAGCAGCTTTTGGCTAGCGGTTCATGAGCAGTTCTTC. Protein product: CASSFWLAVHEQFF.

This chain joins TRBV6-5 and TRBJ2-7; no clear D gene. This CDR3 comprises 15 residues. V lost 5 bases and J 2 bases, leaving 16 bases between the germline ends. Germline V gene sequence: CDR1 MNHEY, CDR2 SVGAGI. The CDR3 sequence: CASSPVDKAAYEQYF. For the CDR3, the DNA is TGTGCCAGCAGTCCAGTAGACAAGGCTGCCTACGAGCAGTACTTC.

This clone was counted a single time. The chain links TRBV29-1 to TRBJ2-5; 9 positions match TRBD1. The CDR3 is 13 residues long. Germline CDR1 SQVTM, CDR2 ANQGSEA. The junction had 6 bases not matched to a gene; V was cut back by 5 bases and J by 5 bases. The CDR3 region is CSVIGTGTETQYF. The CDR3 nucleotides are TGCAGCGTTATCGGGACAGGGACGGAGACCCAGTACTTC.

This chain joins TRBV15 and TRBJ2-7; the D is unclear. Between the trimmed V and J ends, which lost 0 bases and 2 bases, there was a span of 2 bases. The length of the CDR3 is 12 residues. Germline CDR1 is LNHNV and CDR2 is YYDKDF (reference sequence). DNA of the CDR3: TGTGCCACCAGCAGAGACGCCTACGAGCAGTACTTC. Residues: CATSRDAYEQYF.

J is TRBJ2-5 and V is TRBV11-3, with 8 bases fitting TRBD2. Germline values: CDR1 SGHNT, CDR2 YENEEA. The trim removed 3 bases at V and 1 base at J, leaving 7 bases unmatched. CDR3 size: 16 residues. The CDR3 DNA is TGTGCCAGCAGCTTCCACTCGGGGGGGGGCCAAGAGACCCAGTACTTC. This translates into CASSFHSGGGQETQYF.

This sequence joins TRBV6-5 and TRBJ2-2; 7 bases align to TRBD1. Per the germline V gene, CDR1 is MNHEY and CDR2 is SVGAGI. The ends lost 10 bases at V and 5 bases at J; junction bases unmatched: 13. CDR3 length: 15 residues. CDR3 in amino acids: CATPPDRDGTGELFF. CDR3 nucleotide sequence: TGTGCCACCCCACCCGACAGGGATGGGACCGGGGAGCTGTTTTTT.

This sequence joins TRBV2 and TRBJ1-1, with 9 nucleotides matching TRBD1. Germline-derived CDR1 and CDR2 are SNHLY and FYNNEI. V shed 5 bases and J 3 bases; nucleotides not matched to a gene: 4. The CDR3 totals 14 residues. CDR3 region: CASSPQGAYTEAFF. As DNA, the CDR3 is TGTGCCAGCAGTCCACAGGGGGCATACACTGAAGCTTTCTTT.

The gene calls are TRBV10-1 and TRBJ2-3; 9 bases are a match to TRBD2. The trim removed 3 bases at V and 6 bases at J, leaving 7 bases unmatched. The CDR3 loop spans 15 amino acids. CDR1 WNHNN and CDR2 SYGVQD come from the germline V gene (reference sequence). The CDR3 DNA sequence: TGCGCCAGCAGTGATAGGGGACTAGCTACTGATACGCAGTATTTT. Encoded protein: CASSDRGLATDTQYF.

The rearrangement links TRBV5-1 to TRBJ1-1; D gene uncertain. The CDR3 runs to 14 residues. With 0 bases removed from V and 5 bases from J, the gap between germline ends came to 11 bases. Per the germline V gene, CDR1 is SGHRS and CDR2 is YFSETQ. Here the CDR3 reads CASSLGIGGTEAFF. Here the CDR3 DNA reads TGCGCCAGCAGCTTGGGGATAGGAGGGACTGAAGCTTTCTTT.

The CDR3 spells CASSGEGYEQYF. DNA of the CDR3: TGTGCCAGCTCTGGGGAGGGCTACGAGCAGTACTTC. The V call is TRBV7-9, the J call TRBJ2-7; TRBD2 aligns across 7 bases. CDR1 SEHNR and CDR2 FQNEAQ come from the germline V gene (reference sequence). This CDR3 comprises 12 residues. V was pared by 8 bases and J by 3 bases, with 4 bases of the junction left unmatched.

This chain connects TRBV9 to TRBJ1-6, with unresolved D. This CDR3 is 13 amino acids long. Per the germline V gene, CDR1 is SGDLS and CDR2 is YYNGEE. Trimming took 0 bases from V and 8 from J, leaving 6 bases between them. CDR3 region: CASSVGADSPLHF. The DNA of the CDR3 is TGTGCCAGCAGCGTAGGAGCTGATTCACCCCTCCACTTT.

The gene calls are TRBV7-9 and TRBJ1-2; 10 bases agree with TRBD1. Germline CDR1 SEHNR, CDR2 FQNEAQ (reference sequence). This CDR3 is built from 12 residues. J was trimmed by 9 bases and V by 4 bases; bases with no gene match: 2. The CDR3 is CASSSTGGSYTF. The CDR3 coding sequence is TGTGCCAGCAGCTCGACAGGGGGCAGCTACACCTTC.

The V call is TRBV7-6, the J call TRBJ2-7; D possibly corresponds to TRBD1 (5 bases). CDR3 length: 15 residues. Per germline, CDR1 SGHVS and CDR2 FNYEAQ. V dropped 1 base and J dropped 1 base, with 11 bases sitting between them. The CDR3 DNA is TGTGCCAGCAGCTTAGGGGCAAGGGGTTCCTACGAGCAGTACTTC. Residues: CASSLGARGSYEQYF.

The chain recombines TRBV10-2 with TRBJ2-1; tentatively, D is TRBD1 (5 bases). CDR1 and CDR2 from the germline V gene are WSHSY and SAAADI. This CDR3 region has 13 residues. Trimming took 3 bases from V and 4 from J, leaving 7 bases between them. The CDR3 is CASSDSGYNEQFF. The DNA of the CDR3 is TGCGCCAGCAGTGATTCAGGGTACAATGAGCAGTTCTTC.

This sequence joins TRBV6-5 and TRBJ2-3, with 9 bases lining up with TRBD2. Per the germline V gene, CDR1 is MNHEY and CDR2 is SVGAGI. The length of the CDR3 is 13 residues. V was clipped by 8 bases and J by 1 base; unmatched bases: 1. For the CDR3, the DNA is TGTGCCAGCGCGGGGGGGCGCACAGATACGCAGTATTTT. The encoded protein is CASAGGRTDTQYF.

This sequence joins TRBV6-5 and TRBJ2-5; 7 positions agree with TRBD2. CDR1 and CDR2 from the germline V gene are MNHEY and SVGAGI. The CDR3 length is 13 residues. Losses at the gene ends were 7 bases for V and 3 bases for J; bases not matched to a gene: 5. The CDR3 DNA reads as TGTGCCAGCACTGGACTAGGGGAAGAGACCCAGTACTTC. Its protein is CASTGLGEETQYF.

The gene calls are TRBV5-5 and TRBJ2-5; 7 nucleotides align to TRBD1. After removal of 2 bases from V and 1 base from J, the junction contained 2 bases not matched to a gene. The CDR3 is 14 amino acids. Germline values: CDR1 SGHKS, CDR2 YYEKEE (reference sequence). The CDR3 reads CASSFSGGQETQYF. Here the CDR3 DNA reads TGTGCCAGCAGCTTCTCAGGGGGCCAAGAGACCCAGTACTTC.

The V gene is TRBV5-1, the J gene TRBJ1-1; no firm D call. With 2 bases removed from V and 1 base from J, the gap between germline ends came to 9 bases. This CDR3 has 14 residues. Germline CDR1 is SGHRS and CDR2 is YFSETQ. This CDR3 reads CASSLDIRNTEAFF. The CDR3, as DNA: TGCGCCAGCAGCTTAGACATCCGGAACACTGAAGCTTTCTTT. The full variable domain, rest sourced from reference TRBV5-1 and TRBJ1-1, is KAGVTQTPRYLIKTRGQQVTLSCSPISGHRSVSWYQQTPGQGLQFLFEYFSETQRNKGNFPGRFSGRQFSNSRSEMNVSTLELGDSALYLCASSLDIRNTEAFFGQGTRLTVV.